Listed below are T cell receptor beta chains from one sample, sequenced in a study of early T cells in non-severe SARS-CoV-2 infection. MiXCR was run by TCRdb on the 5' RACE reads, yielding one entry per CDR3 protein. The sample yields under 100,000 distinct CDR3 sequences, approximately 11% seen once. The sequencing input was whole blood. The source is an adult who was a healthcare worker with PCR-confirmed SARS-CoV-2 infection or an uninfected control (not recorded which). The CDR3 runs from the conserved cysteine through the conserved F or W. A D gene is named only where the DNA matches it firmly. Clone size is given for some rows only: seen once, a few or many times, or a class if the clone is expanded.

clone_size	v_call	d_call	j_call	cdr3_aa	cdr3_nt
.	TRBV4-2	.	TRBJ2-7	CASRQAGADNYEQYF	TGTGCCAGCAGACAGGCAGGGGCGGACAACTACGAGCAGTACTTC
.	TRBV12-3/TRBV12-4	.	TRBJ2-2	CASSLGEAGELFF	TGTGCCAGCAGTCTCGGGGAGGCCGGGGAGCTGTTTTTT
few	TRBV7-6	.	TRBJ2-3	CASSFSKGGVVDTQYF	TGTGCCAGCAGCTTCAGCAAGGGGGGGGTCGTAGATACGCAGTATTTT
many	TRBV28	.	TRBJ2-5	CASTPFVGETQYF	TGTGCCAGCACCCCCTTCGTGGGTGAGACCCAGTACTTC
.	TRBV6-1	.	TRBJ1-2	CASSEQGSHYGYTF	TGTGCCAGCAGTGAACAGGGTTCCCATTATGGCTACACCTTC
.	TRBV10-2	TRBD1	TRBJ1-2	CASSDRTGGIYGYTF	TGCGCCAGCAGTGACAGGACAGGGGGAATCTATGGCTACACCTTC
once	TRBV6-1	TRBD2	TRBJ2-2	CASRSGGAAGELFF	TGTGCCAGCCGTAGCGGGGGGGCCGCCGGGGAGCTGTTTTTT
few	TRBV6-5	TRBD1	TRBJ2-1	CASSYTRQGRWSFF	TGTGCCAGCAGTTACACGAGACAGGGCCGGTGGTCGTTCTTC
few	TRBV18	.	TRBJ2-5	CASSPQEGGSETQYF	TGTGCCAGCTCACCACAGGAGGGGGGTTCGGAGACCCAGTACTTC
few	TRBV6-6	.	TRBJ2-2	CASSYTSSGELFF	TGTGCCAGCAGTTATACTAGTTCCGGGGAGCTGTTTTTT
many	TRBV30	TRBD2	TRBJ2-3	CAWTGGTDTQYF	TGTGCCTGGACCGGGGGGACAGATACGCAGTATTTT
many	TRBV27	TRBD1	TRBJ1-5	CASKEGQGPQHF	TGTGCCAGCAAAGAGGGACAGGGTCCCCAGCATTTT
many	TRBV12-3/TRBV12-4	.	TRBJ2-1	CASSLGHNEQFF	TGTGCCAGCAGCCTAGGCCACAATGAGCAGTTCTTC